This TCR beta chain stems from a study of cytomegalovirus exposure and HLA in healthy donors. The data were produced by immunoSEQ multiplex PCR, yet TCRdb's version contains in-frame clones alone and is incomplete. Among roughly 70,000 clones listed, 85% were seen once. The germline V gene has CDR1 SGHTA and CDR2 FQGTGA. Trimming shortened V by 11 bases and J by 9 bases, and 29 bases separated the two germline ends. CDR3 size: 16 residues. The sample consisted of PBMCs. The origin of this receptor is a man between 25 and 39 years old in good health and CMV-seronegative. The chain uses TRBV7-3 and TRBJ2-1; the D gene is possibly TRBD2 (6 bases). The CDR3 here is CAGETDRLGGGCEQFF. The CDR3 DNA reads TGTGCCGGCGAAACCGACAGACTAGGTGGGGGATGTGAGCAGTTCTTC.